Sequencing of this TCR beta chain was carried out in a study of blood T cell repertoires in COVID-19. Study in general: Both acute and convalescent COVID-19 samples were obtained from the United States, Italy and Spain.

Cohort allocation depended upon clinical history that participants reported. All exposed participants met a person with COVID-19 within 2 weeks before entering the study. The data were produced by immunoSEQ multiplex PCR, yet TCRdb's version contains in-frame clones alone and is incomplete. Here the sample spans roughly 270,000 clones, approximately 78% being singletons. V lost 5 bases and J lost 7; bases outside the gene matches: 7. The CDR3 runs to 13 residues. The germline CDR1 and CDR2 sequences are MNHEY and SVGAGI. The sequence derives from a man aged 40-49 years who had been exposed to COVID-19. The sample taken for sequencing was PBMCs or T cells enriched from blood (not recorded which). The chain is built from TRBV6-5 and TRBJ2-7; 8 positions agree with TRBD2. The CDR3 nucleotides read TGTGCCAGCAGTATACTACTAGCGGAAGAGCAGTACTTC. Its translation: CASSILLAEEQYF.